A single sample is the source of the 6 T cell receptor beta chains below, sequenced in a study of T cell changes during pregnancy in multiple sclerosis. The repertoire was sequenced with immunoSEQ multiplex PCR; TCRdb's copy has only in-frame clones and lacks some. The sample yields under 65,000 clones, 92% seen once. The material sequenced was peripheral blood, taken in the second trimester of pregnancy. These receptors were obtained from a female donor with multiple sclerosis, enrolled in a pregnancy study.

The chain links TRBV28 to TRBJ2-3; 7 nucleotides line up with TRBD2. Trimming took 6 bases from V and 2 from J; bases not matched to a gene: 5. The CDR3 consists of 14 residues. Germline CDR1 and CDR2: MDHEN and SYDVKM. The CDR3 loop reads CASRPGGITDTQYF. The CDR3 region has the DNA TGTGCCAGCAGGCCGGGAGGCATCACAGATACGCAGTATTTT.

The J gene is TRBJ1-1, the V gene TRBV7-9; D might be TRBD1 (5 bases). Germline V gene sequence: CDR1 SEHNR, CDR2 FQNEAQ (reference sequence). V dropped 5 bases and J dropped 4 bases, with 14 bases sitting between them. The CDR3 runs to 14 residues. CDR3 region: CASSPQVMPTEAFF. For the CDR3, the DNA is TGTGCCAGCAGCCCACAGGTTATGCCCACTGAAGCTTTCTTT.

V and J are TRBV15 and TRBJ1-1; D gene uncertain. V lost 5 bases, J lost 5 bases, and 12 bases lay in between. CDR3 length: 13 residues. The germline CDR1 and CDR2 sequences are LNHNV and YYDKDF (reference sequence). CDR3 DNA sequence: TGTGCCACCAGCCTCCGGTCTGGTACTGAAGCTTTCTTT. Translating gives CATSLRSGTEAFF. Full variable domain (remainder filled in from reference TRBV15 and TRBJ1-1): DAMVIQNPRYQVTQFGKPVTLSCSQTLNHNVMYWYQQKSSQAPKLLFHYYDKDFNNEADTPDNFQSRRPNTSFCFLDIRSPGLGDTAMYLCATSLRSGTEAFFGQGTRLTVV.

This chain uses TRBV10-1 with TRBJ2-7; D not certain. The germline gives CDR1 WNHNN, CDR2 SYGVQD (reference sequence). With 0 bases removed from V and 3 bases from J, the gap between germline ends came to 6 bases. CDR3 size: 13 residues. CDR3: CASSESTRYEQYF. The CDR3 coding sequence is TGCGCCAGCAGTGAGTCGACACGCTACGAGCAGTACTTC.

The J gene is TRBJ2-7, the V gene TRBV5-4; 8 bases align to TRBD1. The CDR3 has 15 residues. Germline-derived CDR1 and CDR2 are SGHNT and YYREEE (reference sequence). Trimming cost V 0 bases and J 2 bases; bases outside gene matches: 4. The CDR3 loop reads CASSLVGQGPYEQYF. The CDR3 coding sequence is TGTGCCAGCAGCTTGGTTGGACAGGGACCCTACGAGCAGTACTTC.

The chain combines TRBV30 with TRBJ1-5, with D maybe TRBD1 (6 bases). Looked up from germline, CDR1 is GTSNPN and CDR2 is SVGIG (reference sequence). V gave up 2 bases and J gave up 1 base, with 18 bases separating them. The CDR3 consists of 17 residues. CDR3 amino acids: CAWSPSWQGKSNQPQHF. The CDR3 DNA reads as TGTGCCTGGAGTCCCAGTTGGCAGGGGAAGAGCAATCAGCCCCAGCATTTT.